The entry that follows covers one TCR beta chain sequence. This entry belongs to a study of shared clonotypes between healthy human individuals. Caucasian adults residing in Nashville, Tennessee made up all the donors. Per the original methods: In the immunoSEQ data, sequences were junction-only and lacked quality scores, so filtering differed. Assay: immunoSEQ multiplex PCR; the TCRdb copy retains only in-frame clones and omits some. Clone size and V and J calls were adopted from that table, with D and trimming inferred from the DNA. The table shows millions of clones, with over 85% occurring only once. This clonotype originated in a man between 18 and 29 years old in good health. The sequenced sample was naive CD4+ T cells sorted from blood. This sample's subset: CD45RA+ positively selected.

CDR3: CASTTSYTEAFF. The CDR3 DNA reads as TGTGCCTCAACCACCTCCTACACTGAAGCTTTCTTT. The chain uses TRBV28 and TRBJ1-1; D gene ambiguous. Trimming shortened V by 11 bases and J by 3 bases, and 13 bases separated the two germline ends. The CDR3 loop spans 12 amino acids. Germline V gene sequence: CDR1 MDHEN, CDR2 SYDVKM. Variable domain in full (rest from reference TRBV28 and TRBJ1-1): DVKVTQSSRYLVKRTGEKVFLECVQDMDHENMFWYRQDPGLGLRLIYFSYDVKMKEKGDIPEGYSVSREKKERFSLILESASTNQTSMYLCASTTSYTEAFFGQGTRLTVV.